This T cell receptor (beta chain) comes out of a study of T cells in Graves' hyperthyroidism and ophthalmopathy. Study information: Initial diagnosis, before any treatment, was when peripheral blood was collected. General study results and limits: Most thyroid clonotypes with frequency above 0.001 were detected in blood.

Germline V gene data show CDR1 as MGHRA and CDR2 as YSYEKL. Trimming took off 3 bases at V and 7 bases at J, with 12 bases between the two ends. The CDR3 extends over 14 amino acids. The TCR beta CDR3 regions underwent amplification using RNA transcripts as the source. In the first-round RT-PCR of the TCR CDR3, the HTBI primer set was used. TCRdb ran MiXCR on the multiplex PCR reads and lists one entry per CDR3 protein. Of a few hundred thousand distinct CDR3 sequences listed, more than 12% are singletons. With regard to this clonotype: The antigen remains undetermined.

Patients with ophthalmopathy all had a Clinical Activity Score of at least 3, a NOSPECS grade of at least 4 and duration under 3 months. Clinical symptoms, serum thyroxine and TRAb, thyroid ultrasound and orbital computed tomography were used for the diagnoses. This receptor was taken from a woman between 25 and 40 years old with Graves' ophthalmopathy. Sequenced sample: blood. This chain joins TRBV4-1 and TRBJ2-2; no reliable D call. This chain's CDR3 is CASSQYESGGELFF. CDR3 coding DNA: TGCGCCAGCAGCCAGTACGAATCTGGCGGGGAGCTGTTTTTT.